This T cell receptor beta chain appears in the sequencing data of a study of tumor-infiltrating lymphocytes in primary liver carcinoma. Study-level background: The patients comprised men and women between the ages of 30 and 69 years.

Starting material for RNA and DNA co-extraction consisted of about 17-31 mg of unsorted bulk tissue. This CDR3 region has 14 residues. Looked up from germline, CDR1 is SQVTM and CDR2 is ANQGSEA. The authors made TCR beta cDNA from 450 to 600 ng total RNA with a constant-region primer. Each TCR beta library was derived from three nested multiplex PCR rounds that employed slightly modified ARM-PCR. The first two PCR rounds used TRBV1-TRBV30 forward primers with a C-beta reverse primer, nine to eleven cycles each. From the multiplex PCR reads, TCRdb called clonotypes with MiXCR, one entry per CDR3 protein. This sample has approximately 22,000 distinct CDR3 sequences, with around three quarters found just once. Study-wide results and limits: Only about 7-25% of top clones were detected in each of the five tumor regions.

As regards this clonotype: Its target is unknown. One end of the junction does not line up with germline, which may come from a read error.

The sequenced sample consisted of liver tumor tissue from sampling region 1. Subset here: tumor region T1, superior pole. V is TRBV29-1 and J is TRBJ2-2; D tentatively reads TRBD1 or TRBD2 (6 bases each). The source of this sequence is a man between 35 and 55 years old with primary liver carcinoma and hepatitis B virus infection. CDR3: CSVVRTANTGGLFF. CDR3 in DNA: TGCAGCGTTGTCCGGACAGCGAACACCGGGGGGCTGTTTTTT.